Shown below are 10 T cell receptor beta chains from a single sample sequenced in a study of T cells in localized non-small cell lung cancer (dated by TCRdb to 2018 to 2021). Library preparation was by the immunoSEQ multiplex PCR assay. Imported from immuneACCESS, the table was reduced by TCRdb to in-frame sequences with V and J called. These copies leave out some clones; in studies compared against another copy, an unresolved V gene accounts for under half, and the cause of the remainder is not known. Across this sample there are roughly 40,000 clones, with approximately 80% seen only once. The biggest ten clones account for under 8% of the sample. The starting material was peripheral blood mononuclear cells, obtained before any cancer treatment. These TCRs come from a male donor older than 55 with stage II lung adenocarcinoma.

The chain combines TRBV18 with TRBJ2-3, with TRBD2 matching over 11 bases. There are 16 residues in the CDR3. Germline loops: CDR1 KGHSH, CDR2 LQKENI. The V segment lost 1 base and the J segment 4 bases; nucleotides outside the gene matches: 4. CDR3 sequence (DNA): TGTGCCAGCTCACCACTAGCGGGAGGGCCGCCAGATACGCAGTATTTT. Amino acids: CASSPLAGGPPDTQYF.

The DNA for the CDR3 is TGCGCCAGCAGCTCCAGATTGAACACCGGGGAGCTGTTTTTT. Protein: CASSSRLNTGELFF. V usage is TRBV4-3 and J usage is TRBJ2-2, with D unclear. The V gene's germline CDR1 is LGHNA and CDR2 YSLEER. The CDR3 consists of 14 residues. Trimming cost V 5 bases and J 1 base, with 8 bases left between them.

The chain couples TRBV29-1 to TRBJ1-5, with D uncertain. The CDR3 is 13 residues long. The V gene's germline CDR1 is SQVTM and CDR2 ANQGSEA. The V end lost 6 bases, the J end lost 5 bases, and 14 bases lay between the germline ends. The CDR3 DNA sequence: TGCAGCGTGAAGCTCGGGGTGGATCAGCCCCAGCATTTT. It encodes CSVKLGVDQPQHF.

The chain couples TRBV28 to TRBJ2-4, with D possibly matching TRBD2 (7 bases). Trimming pared 6 bases from V and 4 bases from J, leaving 16 bases between. The CDR3 totals 15 residues. Germline CDR1 and CDR2: MDHEN and SYDVKM. The CDR3 loop is CASSRGGGTKNIQYF. In nucleotides, the CDR3 is TGTGCCAGCAGCCGCGGGGGAGGGACAAAAAACATTCAGTACTTC.

CDR3 amino acids: CASSLQGLGGDTQYF. For the CDR3, the DNA is TGTGCCAGCAGCTTACAGGGCCTGGGGGGAGATACGCAGTATTTT. The V gene is TRBV11-2, the J gene TRBJ2-3; the D gene is possibly TRBD2 (6 bases). Germline assignment: CDR1 SGHAT and CDR2 FQNNGV. This CDR3 region has 15 residues. Trimming removed 2 bases from V and 5 bases from J, with 14 bases in between.

The table lists this clone with a count of one. The chain couples TRBV28 to TRBJ1-3, with D possibly being TRBD1 (5 bases). The CDR3 covers 16 residues. CDR1 is MDHEN and CDR2 is SYDVKM in the germline V gene. Deletions cut 5 bases from V and 0 bases from J, with 14 bases between. The CDR3 DNA follows: TGTGCCAGCAGTATGGAGGGGCTAGTCTCTGGAAACACCATATATTTT. Its translation is CASSMEGLVSGNTIYF.

The chain recombines TRBV28 with TRBJ2-3, with 7 nucleotides matching TRBD1. The CDR3 sequence is 15 residues long. Germline V gene lookup returns CDR1 MDHEN and CDR2 SYDVKM. J gave up 0 bases and V 6 bases, and 6 bases lay outside the gene matches. The CDR3 loop reads CASRRDSPSTDTQYF. The CDR3 bases are TGTGCCAGCAGGAGGGACAGTCCCAGCACAGATACGCAGTATTTT.

This clone was detected only once. CDR3 in amino acids: CASSRTSGTYNEQFF. The CDR3 coding sequence is TGCGCCAGCAGCCGGACTAGCGGGACCTACAATGAGCAGTTCTTC. The chain recombines TRBV5-1 with TRBJ2-1; 12 bases agree with TRBD2. Looked up from germline, CDR1 is SGHRS and CDR2 is YFSETQ. The CDR3 is 15 amino acids. The V and J ends lost 4 bases and 2 bases, in that order; junction bases with no gene match: 1.

The rearrangement uses TRBV19 and TRBJ1-5; tentative D call: TRBD1 (5 bases). Trimming stripped 5 bases from V and 2 bases from J, with 16 bases between. This CDR3 spans 16 amino acids. Germline-derived CDR1 and CDR2 are LNHDA and SQIVND (reference sequence). CDR3 sequence reads: CASSRGFIDGNQPQHF. The CDR3 DNA follows: TGTGCCAGTAGTCGGGGGTTTATAGATGGCAATCAGCCCCAGCATTTT.

The genes are TRBV7-2 and TRBJ2-1, with unresolved D. The germline V gene has CDR1 SGHTA and CDR2 FQGNSA. The CDR3 length is 12 residues. The V gene lost 1 base and the J gene lost 10 bases, with 8 bases spanning the gap. CDR3 nucleotides: TGTGCCAGCAGCTTAGTAAGTGGCGAGCAGTTCTTC. Translated, it gives CASSLVSGEQFF. The full variable domain, with the rest looked up from reference TRBV7-2 and TRBJ2-1, is GAGVSQSPSNKVTEKGKDVELRCDPISGHTALYWYRQSLGQGLEFLIYFQGNSAPDKSGLPSDRFSAERTGGSVSTLTIQRTQQEDSAVYLCASSLVSGEQFFGPGTRLTVL.